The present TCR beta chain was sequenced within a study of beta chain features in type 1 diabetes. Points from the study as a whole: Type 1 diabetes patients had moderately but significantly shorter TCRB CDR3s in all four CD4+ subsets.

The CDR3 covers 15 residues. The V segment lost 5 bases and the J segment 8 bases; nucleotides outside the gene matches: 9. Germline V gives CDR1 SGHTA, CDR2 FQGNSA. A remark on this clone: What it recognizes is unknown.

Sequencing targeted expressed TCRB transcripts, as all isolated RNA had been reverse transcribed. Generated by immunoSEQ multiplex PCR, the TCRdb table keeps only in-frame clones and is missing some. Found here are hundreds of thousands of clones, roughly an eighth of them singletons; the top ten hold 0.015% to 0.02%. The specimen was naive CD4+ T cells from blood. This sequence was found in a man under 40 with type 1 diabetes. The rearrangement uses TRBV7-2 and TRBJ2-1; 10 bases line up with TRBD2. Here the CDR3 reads CASSISGRAFDEQFF. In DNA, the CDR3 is TGTGCCAGCAGCATAAGCGGGAGGGCCTTCGATGAGCAGTTCTTC.